The 27 T cell receptor beta chains below all came from one sample that was sequenced in a study of T cell responses to AZD1222 COVID-19 vaccine. The method was immunoSEQ multiplex PCR; TCRdb's version includes in-frame clones alone and lacks a portion of them. The sample carries about 150,000 clones, about 90% recorded once. The source material was peripheral blood, sampled 28 days after the second AZD1222 dose. These receptors all come from an adult who received the AZD1222 COVID-19 vaccine.

The table lists this clone with a count of one. This sequence joins TRBV19 and TRBJ1-6; a possible D gene is TRBD1 (5 bases). The CDR3 spans 14 residues. The germline CDR1 and CDR2 sequences are LNHDA and SQIVND (reference sequence). Between the trimmed V and J ends, which lost 6 bases and 5 bases, there was a span of 11 bases. The CDR3 DNA reads TGTGCCAGTAGAAGGGGATTGGATAATTCACCCCTCCACTTT. Encoded protein: CASRRGLDNSPLHF.

The chain has TRBV6-6 and TRBJ1-2, with D hard to call. The CDR3 totals 15 residues. CDR1 MNHNY and CDR2 SVGAGI come from the germline V gene (reference sequence). The V end lost 2 bases, the J end lost 6 bases, and 16 bases lay between the germline ends. The CDR3 region is CASSYEVRTTHGYTF. The CDR3, as DNA: TGTGCCAGCAGTTACGAGGTCAGAACGACCCATGGCTACACCTTC.

The chain employs TRBV7-2 and TRBJ1-2; D unclear. Germline V gene sequence: CDR1 SGHTA, CDR2 FQGNSA. This CDR3 comprises 14 residues. Trimming left V 4 bases short and J 2 bases short, with 11 bases between. The DNA of the CDR3 is TGTGCCAGCAGCTCTACCCGGGGAAACTATGGCTACACCTTC. This codes for CASSSTRGNYGYTF.

The chain links TRBV28 to TRBJ1-2, with D unclear. The V end lost 6 bases, the J end lost 4 bases, and 9 bases lay between the germline ends. Germline V lookup: CDR1 MDHEN, CDR2 SYDVKM. The CDR3 is 12 residues long. The CDR3 loop is CASSGGPYGYTF. In nucleotides, the CDR3 is TGTGCCAGCAGCGGAGGGCCCTATGGCTACACCTTC.

This sequence joins TRBV28 and TRBJ1-2; D is unclear. The CDR3 has 14 amino acids. Trimming pared 4 bases from V and 1 base from J, leaving 10 bases between. From germline, CDR1 is MDHEN and CDR2 SYDVKM. The CDR3 loop is CASSSGRINYGYTF. CDR3 coding DNA: TGTGCCAGCAGTTCCGGACGGATTAACTATGGCTACACCTTC.

This clone was recorded only once. The J gene is TRBJ1-6, the V gene TRBV12-3 or TRBV12-4; a possible D gene is TRBD1 (6 bases). Trimming shortened V by 6 bases and J by 11 bases, and 11 bases separated the two germline ends. This CDR3 spans 12 amino acids. CDR3 sequence reads: CASRKQGAPLHF. Written as DNA, the CDR3 is TGTGCCAGCAGAAAACAGGGTGCACCCCTCCACTTT.

V usage is TRBV28 and J usage is TRBJ2-5; TRBD2 agrees at 15 bases. The trim removed 3 bases at V and 2 bases at J, leaving 10 bases unmatched. Germline values: CDR1 MDHEN, CDR2 SYDVKM. The CDR3 loop spans 19 amino acids. This CDR3 reads CASSFIRTSGGARQETQYF. The CDR3 DNA sequence: TGTGCCAGCAGTTTCATCCGGACTAGCGGGGGGGCACGACAAGAGACCCAGTACTTC. Complete variable domain (other parts from reference TRBV28 and TRBJ2-5): DVKVTQSSRYLVKRTGEKVFLECVQDMDHENMFWYRQDPGLGLRLIYFSYDVKMKEKGDIPEGYSVSREKKERFSLILESASTNQTSMYLCASSFIRTSGGARQETQYFGPGTRLLVL.

V and J are TRBV2 and TRBJ1-6; D is perhaps TRBD1 (6 bases). This CDR3 spans 15 amino acids. Trimming removed 6 bases from V and 5 bases from J, with 14 bases in between. The germline CDR1 and CDR2 sequences are SNHLY and FYNNEI. The CDR3 DNA reads as TGTGCCAGCAGGCAACAGGGAGGGGATAATTCACCCCTCCACTTT. Translated, it gives CASRQQGGDNSPLHF.

V gene TRBV7-2 combines with J gene TRBJ1-1; TRBD1 is a possible D gene (6 bases). The CDR3 spans 13 residues. Between the trimmed V and J ends, which lost 6 bases and 1 base, there was a span of 9 bases. Germline V CDR1 and CDR2: SGHTA, FQGNSA. The CDR3 loop is CASSQGPNTEAFF. The CDR3 DNA follows: TGTGCCAGCAGTCAGGGGCCGAACACTGAAGCTTTCTTT.

A remark on this clone: Other DNA sequences of this sample code for an identical CDR3. DNA of the CDR3: TGTGCCAGTAGTATAACGGGACAGGAGAATCAGCCCCAGCATTTT. Translating gives CASSITGQENQPQHF. This chain links TRBV19 with TRBJ1-5; 8 positions agree with TRBD1. In germline, CDR1 is LNHDA, CDR2 SQIVND (reference sequence). The trim removed 2 bases at V and 4 bases at J, leaving 4 bases unmatched. The CDR3 is made up of 15 amino acids. Drawing the rest from reference TRBV19 and TRBJ1-5, the complete variable domain is DGGITQSPKYLFRKEGQNVTLSCEQNLNHDAMYWYRQDPGQGLRLIYYSQIVNDFQKGDIAEGYSVSREKKESFPLTVTSAQKNPTAFYLCASSITGQENQPQHFGDGTRLSIL.

This chain links TRBV24-1 with TRBJ1-1, with D unresolved. The CDR3 is made up of 12 amino acids. In germline, CDR1 is KGHDR, CDR2 SFDVKD. Trimming removed 6 bases at V and 2 bases at J, with 6 bases between. This CDR3 reads CATSSPNTEAFF. DNA of the CDR3: TGTGCCACCAGTAGTCCTAACACTGAAGCTTTCTTT.

The chain combines TRBV7-9 with TRBJ1-5; D is uncertain. Trimming stripped 1 base from V and 7 bases from J, with 8 bases between. This CDR3 has 13 residues. CDR1 and CDR2 (germline): SEHNR, FQNEAQ (reference sequence). CDR3 protein: CASSLEGRQPQHF. Written as DNA, the CDR3 is TGTGCCAGCAGCTTAGAGGGCAGACAGCCCCAGCATTTT.

The genes are TRBV28 and TRBJ1-6; TRBD1 matches at 8 bases. CDR3 length: 14 amino acids. Germline V gene data show CDR1 as MDHEN and CDR2 as SYDVKM. V trimming: 5 bases; J trimming: 18 bases; junction bases outside the gene matches: 15. CDR3 in DNA: TGTGCCAGCAGTCCTGGACAGGGACCAGGCGGCACCCACTTT. Amino acid sequence: CASSPGQGPGGTHF.

This sequence joins TRBV5-6 and TRBJ1-2; TRBD1 agrees at 7 bases. This CDR3 has 16 residues. In germline, CDR1 is SGHDT, CDR2 YYEEEE. V was clipped by 4 bases and J by 5 bases; unmatched bases: 14. DNA of the CDR3: TGTGCCAGCAGCCAAGACAGGGCATACTCACCTTATGGCTACACCTTC. It specifies CASSQDRAYSPYGYTF.

The V and J genes are TRBV5-6 and TRBJ2-2; D is possibly TRBD1 (5 bases). V lost 1 base and J 9 bases, leaving 10 bases between the germline ends. The CDR3 is 13 amino acids. Germline V gene sequence: CDR1 SGHDT, CDR2 YYEEEE. The CDR3 bases are TGTGCCAGCAGCTTGCAGGGCCCCCGGGAGCTGTTTTTT. Amino acid sequence: CASSLQGPRELFF.

This chain connects TRBV10-1 to TRBJ1-3; D might be TRBD1 (5 bases). Trimming left V 4 bases short and J 0 bases short, with 10 bases between. The CDR3 covers 15 residues. Per the germline V gene, CDR1 is WNHNN and CDR2 is SYGVQD (reference sequence). The CDR3 nucleotides are TGCGCCAGCAGTGCCACCGGGGGCTCTGGAAACACCATATATTTT. Amino acid sequence: CASSATGGSGNTIYF.

The V call is TRBV6-2 or TRBV6-3, the J call TRBJ1-6; D unclear. Germline V gene lookup returns CDR1 MNHEY and CDR2 SVGEGT. The CDR3 totals 12 residues. Trimming removed 1 base from V and 6 bases from J, with 1 base in between. CDR3 in amino acids: CASSYFNSPLHF. CDR3 sequence (DNA): TGTGCCAGCAGTTACTTTAATTCACCCCTCCACTTT.

The chain has TRBV7-2 and TRBJ1-3, with D hard to call. CDR3 size: 16 residues. With 5 bases removed from V and 0 bases from J, the gap between germline ends came to 14 bases. Germline V gene data show CDR1 as SGHTA and CDR2 as FQGNSA. The CDR3 reads CASSPSSGYSGNTIYF. The CDR3 DNA is TGTGCCAGCAGCCCATCCTCGGGGTACTCTGGAAACACCATATATTTT.

The V and J genes are TRBV11-2 and TRBJ2-7; perhaps TRBD1 as D (6 bases). CDR1 is SGHAT and CDR2 is FQNNGV in the germline V gene. The CDR3 has 13 residues. Between the trimmed V and J ends, which lost 3 bases and 0 bases, there was a span of 6 bases. CDR3 nucleotide sequence: TGTGCCAGCAGCTTGGACAGCTCCTACGAGCAGTACTTC. Amino acids: CASSLDSSYEQYF.

The chain links TRBV6-6 to TRBJ2-7, with a possible D match to TRBD2 (5 bases). Germline V gene data show CDR1 as MNHNY and CDR2 as SVGAGI (reference sequence). Trimming stripped 7 bases from V and 1 base from J, with 17 bases between. The CDR3 extends over 15 amino acids. The CDR3 DNA sequence: TGTGCCAGCAAAACGGCAGCGGATCTTTCCTACGAGCAGTACTTC. Protein sequence: CASKTAADLSYEQYF.

A few counts support this clone. The chain carries TRBV11-2 and TRBJ2-7; 8 nucleotides match TRBD1. Germline CDR1 is SGHAT and CDR2 is FQNNGV. CDR3 length equals 14 residues. V lost 5 bases, J lost 0 bases, and 3 bases stayed unmatched. CDR3 protein: CASSRDRSSYEQYF. For the CDR3, the DNA is TGTGCCAGCAGCCGGGACAGGAGCTCCTACGAGCAGTACTTC.

The chain carries TRBV19 and TRBJ2-7, with 16 bases lining up with TRBD2. The V gene's germline CDR1 is LNHDA and CDR2 SQIVND (reference sequence). The CDR3 covers 20 residues. With 3 bases clipped from V and 6 bases from J, the junction kept 17 bases outside the gene matches. The CDR3 sequence is CASSIGPGTSGGGLASEQYF. The DNA of the CDR3 is TGTGCCAGTAGTATCGGACCTGGGACTAGCGGGGGGGGCCTCGCCAGCGAGCAGTACTTC.

There are a few counts of this clone. The chain links TRBV5-4 to TRBJ1-6; D is ambiguous. Germline-derived CDR1 and CDR2 are SGHNT and YYREEE (reference sequence). The CDR3 totals 17 residues. V was clipped by 0 bases and J by 0 bases, with 10 bases between them. Here the CDR3 reads CASSLVGMSSYNSPLHF. The CDR3 DNA follows: TGTGCCAGCAGCTTGGTTGGCATGAGCTCCTATAATTCACCCCTCCACTTT.

The V and J genes are TRBV5-8 and TRBJ1-6; D not certain. V was trimmed by 6 bases and J by 8 bases, leaving 9 bases between them. The CDR3 is 12 residues long. Germline V CDR1 and CDR2: SGHTS, YDEGEE. This CDR3 is CASTTQYSPLHF. CDR3 DNA sequence: TGTGCCAGCACTACACAGTATTCACCCCTCCACTTT.

The chain links TRBV5-6 to TRBJ2-1; 10 positions match TRBD1. The J segment lost 9 bases and the V segment lost 1 base, leaving 10 bases of the junction unmatched. The CDR3 length is 16 residues. Germline V gene lookup returns CDR1 SGHDT and CDR2 YYEEEE. In DNA, the CDR3 is TGTGCCAGCAGCTTGAGGGACAGGGGTGGTGTGGGTGAGCAGTTCTTC. This translates into CASSLRDRGGVGEQFF.

The chain carries TRBV30 and TRBJ2-1; D is perhaps TRBD1 or TRBD2 (5 bases each). CDR1 is GTSNPN, CDR2 SVGIG, per germline (reference sequence). V lost 5 bases to trimming and J lost 3 bases, with 20 bases between them. This CDR3 is built from 16 residues. CDR3 in amino acids: CAWQAPPGTNYNEQFF. The CDR3 bases are TGTGCCTGGCAGGCCCCCCCGGGGACCAACTACAATGAGCAGTTCTTC.

The chain recombines TRBV7-6 with TRBJ2-7, with TRBD1 matching 8 bases. This CDR3 has 15 residues. Looked up from germline, CDR1 is SGHVS and CDR2 is FNYEAQ. Trimming cost V 5 bases and J 0 bases; bases outside gene matches: 6. CDR3 loop: CASSPTDRGSYEQYF. CDR3 nucleotide sequence: TGTGCCAGCAGCCCCACCGACAGGGGCTCCTACGAGCAGTACTTC.